This TCR beta chain was found in a study of shared clonotypes between healthy human individuals (dated by TCRdb to 2019 to 2021). About the study as a whole: A few men and a couple of women, aged 18 to 49 years, made up the cohort. Leukapheresis yielded between about 0.9 and 9 billion PBMCs per donor. The study deeply sequenced blood TCR repertoires of several healthy adults to estimate repertoire size and the extent of clonotype sharing between individuals. For each donor, three plates each were used for CD4 naive and CD4 memory, two plates were used for CD8 naive, and one plate was used for CD8 memory. To increase sequencing depth and limit assay-specific biases, TCR repertoire library preparation and sequencing were carried out by different laboratories using diverse techniques.

Results and caveats for the whole study, not just this receptor: The small number of donors limited the genetic and exposure-history diversity represented. Naive subsets generally had larger estimated clonotype richness than memory subsets did. Compared with non-shared clonotypes, the clonotypes found in all four sorted-subset donors had higher generation probabilities. Pairwise subsampling indicated that sequencing depth was expected to affect the degree of clonotype sharing among donors. When a handful of donors were compared, the shared fraction of clonotypes was about 5% for naive CD4, approximately 3.3% for naive CD8, 2% to 2.5% for memory CD4, and 0.4% for memory CD8. Rarefaction of sorted-subset datasets indicated incomplete sequencing despite the large sequencing depth. Sampling was limited to blood, and TCR repertoires in tissue likely differ from TCR repertoires in blood.

Using the deep immunoSEQ assay, multiplex PCR amplified TCR CDR3 regions from genomic DNA. Extracted genomic DNA from each cell subset was spread evenly across all wells of several immunoSEQ 96-well plates, with each plate serving as a replicate. For sorted subsets, each replicate PCR was loaded with 200 ng genomic DNA, equivalent to 30,000 or so T cell genomes. The purified libraries were quantified using a Qubit 3.0 fluorometer, sized with a Bioanalyzer 2100, and then quantified again using the KAPA Library Quantification kit. Each immunoSEQ 96-well plate was sequenced on its own single-read 150-cycle Illumina NextSeq 550 flow cell. Per the authors' processing: Because only junctional sequences without quality scores were contained in the immunoSEQ output, filtering matching that applied to full-length reads could not be performed. To assign V/J genes and CDR3, sequences were annotated using PyIR, a Python wrapper for IgBLAST v1.9, with IMGT germline references. Reads with weak V/J assignments (E-value above 1e-6), missing CDR3, stop codons, out-of-frame junctions, or ambiguous translated residues were removed. V3J clonotypes were defined as sequences sharing an identical inferred V gene, J gene, and CDR3 amino acid sequence. The percentage overlap between two repertoires was calculated by dividing the number of shared unique clonotypes by the size of the smaller repertoire. RTK rarefaction, the Chao1 estimator, and Recon v2.1 estimates of unobserved clonotypes were used to assess repertoire richness. Generation probabilities for all TCRbeta clonotypes obtained by the gDNA method from a handful of donors were computed using OLGA. TCRdb took this table from immuneACCESS and kept in-frame rearrangements with V and J called. Such tables lack part of the clones; where checked against another copy, unresolved V genes explain under half of the gap, and the rest is unexplained. V, J and clone size reflect that table, while D and trimming were determined from the DNA. This sample is represented by millions of clones; 90% to 95% of them were singletons. 0.13% of the sample is in the top ten clones.

The junction shows trimming of 2 bases on V and 2 bases on J, plus 13 bases between the germline ends. Measured from the cysteine to the phenylalanine, the CDR3 is 14 residues long. The only DNA kept is the CDR3, 42 bases in frame from the first base. Based on the germline V gene (reference sequence), the CDR1 and CDR2 sequences are GTSNPN and SVGIG. A note on this clone: Which antigen it targets is not known. Base qualities are not at hand, and no much larger clone is one base apart.

Healthy HIV-negative adults with no recently reported acute infections or vaccinations were included as donors. Every donor was a Caucasian adult residing in Nashville, Tennessee, USA. Magnetic negative selection was used to enrich CD4+ T cells, after which naive cells were positively selected on CD45RA and the negative fraction became the memory subset. After blood collection by leukapheresis, PBMCs were isolated using Ficoll-Histopaque density gradient centrifugation and then cryopreserved in the vapor phase of liquid nitrogen. Analytical flow cytometry was used to check the purity and quantity of each magnetically sorted T cell population. Genomic DNA was isolated from each sorted fraction and quantified by UV absorbance on a Nanodrop 2000c.

The rearrangement combines TRBV30 with TRBJ2-7, with no D gene named confidently. The specimen was naive CD4+ T cells sorted from blood. The cell subset or site tag for this specimen amounts to: CD45RA+ positively selected. This sequence originates from a man aged 18 to 30 in good health. CDR3 sequence: CAWSRDGLAYEQYF. The bases are TGTGCCTGGAGTCGAGACGGTCTCGCCTACGAGCAGTACTTC.